This TCR beta chain was sequenced during a study of molecular identifiers for immune sequencing clone quantification. Study in general: Five portions were made in replicates from RNA of about 21,000 or 97,000 naive CD8 cells, and four underwent sequencing.

Study outcomes and limitations: Highly expanded clone sizes could be underestimated by identical TCR molecules that share a barcode. Over 97% of effector molecules, but under 1% in naive cells, were held by clones with more than 20 RNA copies. Amid some 1 million naive cells, spiked Jurkat TCR RNA from one cell was reportedly still detectable.

About this clonotype: Its antigen is currently unknown.

TCRdb reprocessed the PCR reads with MiXCR, giving one entry per CDR3 protein. The repertoire holds approximately 500,000 distinct CDR3 sequences, with approximately 25% as singletons. Trimming shortened V by 1 base and J by 2 bases, and 8 bases separated the two germline ends. The CDR3 loop spans 14 amino acids. Germline V CDR1 and CDR2: MNHEY, SMNVEV (reference sequence). This chain uses TRBV27 with TRBJ2-5, with D possibly matching TRBD2 (6 bases). The TCR originated in a human donor in good health. Some libraries in this study had Jurkat cell RNA spiked in. Sequences were obtained from naive CD8+ T cells from blood, with Jurkat cell RNA spiked in. As to subset: FACS-sorted CD8+CD4-CCR7+CD45RA+ naive T cells. The CDR3 bases are TGTGCCAGCAGTTTATATGGGGGGCAAGAGACCCAGTACTTC. Its protein product is CASSLYGGQETQYF.